The 14 T cell receptor beta chains below were found in one sample sequenced in a study of T cell repertoires in cytomegalovirus infection. In TCRdb, the reads were re-called with MiXCR into one record per CDR3 protein. The repertoire consists of approximately 500,000 distinct CDR3 sequences, with more than 15% occurring once and the leading ten covering roughly a quarter. The sequencing input was CD8+ T cells from PBMCs. All receptors derive from a human donor in good health (CMV status not recorded). Some clones in this sample may be carry-over from other donors' samples.

The gene calls are TRBV3-1 and TRBJ2-1, with a tentative D call TRBD2 (6 bases). CDR3 length: 15 residues. Trimming cost V 3 bases and J 6 bases, with 15 bases left between them. Germline-derived CDR1 and CDR2 are LGHDT and YNNKEL (reference sequence). DNA for the CDR3: TGTGCCAGCAGCCACAGGGAGGTTCGCCCCAATGAGCAGTTCTTC. It specifies CASSHREVRPNEQFF.

This clonotype was recorded at least ten times. The chain employs TRBV14 and TRBJ1-1; no definite D call. The germline CDR1 and CDR2 sequences are SGHDN and FVKESK. The CDR3 is 13 residues long. Deletions cut 0 bases from V and 6 bases from J, with 8 bases between. CDR3 sequence reads: CASSQDGIAEAFF. For the CDR3, the DNA is TGTGCCAGCAGCCAAGATGGGATTGCTGAAGCTTTCTTT.

There are a few counts of this clonotype. Here the CDR3 reads CASSLSAGGTYNEQFF. CDR3 bases: TGCGCCAGCAGCTTGAGTGCCGGTGGGACGTACAATGAGCAGTTCTTC. The chain has TRBV5-1 and TRBJ2-1; D is perhaps TRBD1 or TRBD2 (5 bases each). The CDR3 covers 16 residues. Trimming took 1 base from V and 4 from J, leaving 15 bases between them. In germline, CDR1 is SGHRS, CDR2 YFSETQ.

This clonotype was counted ten times or more. V and J are TRBV28 and TRBJ1-5; D unresolved. V was trimmed by 5 bases and J by 2 bases, leaving 16 bases between them. The CDR3 contains 16 residues. Germline V CDR1 and CDR2: MDHEN, SYDVKM. CDR3 sequence reads: CASSATEYRGNQPQHF. For the CDR3, the DNA is TGTGCCAGCAGTGCAACAGAATACAGAGGCAATCAGCCCCAGCATTTT. Supplemented by reference TRBV28 and TRBJ1-5, the full variable domain reads DVKVTQSSRYLVKRTGEKVFLECVQDMDHENMFWYRQDPGLGLRLIYFSYDVKMKEKGDIPEGYSVSREKKERFSLILESASTNQTSMYLCASSATEYRGNQPQHFGDGTRLSIL.

The table lists this clonotype with many counts. This rearrangement joins TRBV4-1 to TRBJ1-1; D is uncertain. Germline loops: CDR1 MGHRA, CDR2 YSYEKL. V was trimmed by 2 bases and J by 8 bases, leaving 15 bases between them. CDR3 size: 14 residues. The CDR3 DNA is TGCGCCAGCAGCCAACGGCAGGCCCTGACCGAAGCTTTCTTT. This encodes CASSQRQALTEAFF.

This clonotype was counted at least ten times. The V and J genes are TRBV4-2 and TRBJ1-2; TRBD1 matches at 7 bases. V lost 7 bases, J lost 7 bases, and 12 bases stayed unmatched. The germline V gene has CDR1 LGHNA and CDR2 YNFKEQ. CDR3 length: 14 residues. The CDR3 DNA follows: TGTGCCAGCAAGGATAGACAGGGCGTGAGTGGCTACACCTTC. Amino acid sequence: CASKDRQGVSGYTF.

The rearrangement links TRBV6-1 to TRBJ2-5; D unclear. CDR1 is MNHNS and CDR2 is SASEGT in the germline V gene. There are 13 residues in the CDR3. V was pared by 6 bases and J by 5 bases, with 13 bases between. Written as DNA, the CDR3 is TGTGCCAGCAGCGCCCGGCAGTTGGAGACCCAGTACTTC. Its protein product is CASSARQLETQYF.

In this sample, this clonotype turned up a few times. V and J are TRBV3-1 and TRBJ2-7, with D perhaps TRBD1 or TRBD2 (5 bases each). With 1 base removed from V and 3 bases from J, the gap between germline ends came to 10 bases. The CDR3 sequence is 14 residues long. Germline values: CDR1 LGHDT, CDR2 YNNKEL (reference sequence). The CDR3 coding sequence is TGTGCCAGCAGCCAAGCGGGGCCCCACTACGAGCAGTACTTC. It is translated as CASSQAGPHYEQYF.

Only a few counts were recorded for this clonotype. This rearrangement joins TRBV19 to TRBJ2-7; 10 nucleotides line up with TRBD1. Germline lookup yields CDR1 LNHDA and CDR2 SQIVND (reference sequence). Germline trimming cut 9 bases from V and 3 bases from J; bases unmatched to any gene: 17. The CDR3 runs to 17 residues. CDR3 in amino acids: CARTPPGQGYIVYEQYF. The CDR3 DNA is TGTGCCAGGACTCCTCCGGGACAGGGGTATATAGTCTACGAGCAGTACTTC.

This chain uses TRBV12-3 or TRBV12-4 with TRBJ2-4, with 7 bases identical to TRBD1. With 5 bases clipped from V and 9 bases from J, the junction kept 7 bases outside the gene matches. The CDR3 has 13 residues. CDR3 sequence reads: CASSAQGLGIQYF. The CDR3 bases are TGTGCCAGCAGTGCACAGGGGTTGGGCATTCAGTACTTC.

This clonotype was seen a few times. The J gene is TRBJ2-7, the V gene TRBV28; weak D call: TRBD2 (6 bases). The CDR3 length is 15 residues. V lost 10 bases and J 2 bases, leaving 21 bases between the germline ends. Germline V gene lookup returns CDR1 MDHEN and CDR2 SYDVKM. The CDR3 spells CATYSLRRLAYEQYF. DNA of the CDR3: TGTGCCACCTACAGTTTACGAAGACTAGCCTACGAGCAGTACTTC.

The chain combines TRBV5-1 with TRBJ1-1; 7 nucleotides line up with TRBD1. CDR1 is SGHRS and CDR2 is YFSETQ in the germline V gene. The V segment lost 0 bases and the J segment 4 bases; nucleotides outside the gene matches: 12. CDR3 length: 17 residues. The CDR3 DNA is TGCGCCAGCAGCTTGGGTGCTTTCGGGCAGGGGGGCACTGAAGCTTTCTTT. Its protein is CASSLGAFGQGGTEAFF. Drawing the rest from reference TRBV5-1 and TRBJ1-1, the complete variable domain is KAGVTQTPRYLIKTRGQQVTLSCSPISGHRSVSWYQQTPGQGLQFLFEYFSETQRNKGNFPGRFSGRQFSNSRSEMNVSTLELGDSALYLCASSLGAFGQGGTEAFFGQGTRLTVV.

This clonotype showed up many times. This chain joins TRBV7-8 and TRBJ1-1, with 9 bases lining up with TRBD1. Looked up from germline, CDR1 is SGHVS and CDR2 is FQNEAQ. With V trimmed by 4 bases and J by 0 bases, 3 bases remained unmatched. This CDR3 region has 15 residues. CDR3 region: CASSSGQGLNTEAFF. In DNA, the CDR3 is TGTGCCAGCAGCTCGGGACAGGGCCTGAACACTGAAGCTTTCTTT. Based on the CDR3 plus reference TRBV7-8 and TRBJ1-1, the full variable domain is GAGVSQSPRYKVAKRGQDVALRCDPISGHVSLFWYQQALGQGPEFLTYFQNEAQLDKSGLPSDRFFAERPEGSVSTLKIQRTQQEDSAVYLCASSSGQGLNTEAFFGQGTRLTVV.

In its sample, this clonotype was seen a few times. The V call is TRBV6-6, the J call TRBJ2-2, with D perhaps TRBD1 or TRBD2 (5 bases each). The germline gives CDR1 MNHNY, CDR2 SVGAGI (reference sequence). The length of the CDR3 is 12 residues. V was pared by 7 bases and J by 6 bases, with 9 bases between. CDR3 coding DNA: TGTGCCAGCAATCAGGGACCCGGGGAGCTGTTTTTT. This encodes CASNQGPGELFF.